The T cell receptor (beta chain) under discussion was sequenced for a study of cytotoxic CD8 clonotypes in ibrutinib-treated CLL. Study observations and caveats: Public clonotypes were rare and shrank or held steady on treatment.

About this clone itself: What it recognizes is unknown.

Per germline, CDR1 KGHSH and CDR2 LQKENI. The CDR3 loop spans 12 amino acids. Trimming left V 3 bases short and J 6 bases short, with 8 bases between. Target depth was 1 in 200,000 to 1 in 1 million T cells, about 10x per clonotype. Assay: immunoSEQ multiplex PCR; the TCRdb copy retains only in-frame clones and omits some. The repertoire holds 20,000 to 30,000 clones, with 65% to 80% as singletons. The sequence was collected from a human donor with chronic lymphocytic leukemia. Sequencing used PBMCs, obtained after 12 months of ibrutinib treatment. The rearrangement joins TRBV18 to TRBJ1-2; D uncertain. Here the CDR3 reads CASSPGIDGYTF. Written as DNA, the CDR3 is TGTGCCAGCTCACCGGGCATTGATGGCTACACCTTC.